Following are 30 T cell receptor beta chains from one sample sequenced in a study of T cells after yellow fever vaccination. MiXCR, run by TCRdb on the 5' RACE reads, gives a single entry per CDR3 protein. The table lists 600,000 to 750,000 distinct CDR3 sequences, approximately 13% of them singletons. Sequenced here: PBMCs, sampled on the day of the yellow fever booster vaccination. All receptors come from a young man who received the YFV17D yellow fever vaccine.

This clonotype has ten or more counts. This sequence joins TRBV5-1 and TRBJ2-4; TRBD2 might be the D (5 bases). The germline gives CDR1 SGHRS, CDR2 YFSETQ. The CDR3 loop spans 16 amino acids. Trimming stripped 0 bases from V and 0 bases from J, with 10 bases between. CDR3 residues: CASSLGGLGAKNIQYF. The DNA for the CDR3 is TGCGCCAGCAGCTTGGGAGGGCTGGGAGCCAAAAACATTCAGTACTTC.

This clonotype occurred a few times. The chain uses TRBV5-1 and TRBJ2-7; a possible D gene is TRBD1 (6 bases). Deletions cut 4 bases from V and 7 bases from J, with 18 bases between. This CDR3 has 14 amino acids. The V gene's germline CDR1 is SGHRS and CDR2 YFSETQ. CDR3 sequence reads: CASSLGTPGLEQYF. The CDR3 DNA follows: TGCGCCAGCAGCCTCGGGACACCTGGGTTGGAGCAGTACTTC.

This clonotype was seen more than once but under ten times. The chain is built from TRBV7-2 and TRBJ2-2; 9 bases line up with TRBD1. The CDR3 runs to 15 residues. Germline CDR1 is SGHTA and CDR2 is FQGNSA. Trimming cost V 5 bases and J 4 bases; bases outside gene matches: 5. The CDR3 DNA reads as TGTGCCAGCAGCCGTTGGGGACAGGGCACCGGGGAGCTGTTTTTT. Its protein product is CASSRWGQGTGELFF.

This chain joins TRBV7-2 and TRBJ2-3, with 11 bases lining up with TRBD2. The CDR3 length is 16 residues. Germline V CDR1 and CDR2: SGHTA, FQGNSA. The junction had 9 bases not matched to a gene; V was cut back by 5 bases and J by 5 bases. The CDR3 region is CASSLTWLAGGDTQYF. The CDR3 coding sequence is TGTGCCAGCAGCCTTACGTGGCTAGCGGGGGGAGATACGCAGTATTTT.

This chain links TRBV5-1 with TRBJ1-2, with TRBD1 matching 7 bases. The V gene end was trimmed by 4 bases and the J gene end by 0 bases; junction bases not matched to a gene: 6. CDR3 length: 15 amino acids. From germline, CDR1 is SGHRS and CDR2 YFSETQ. The DNA for the CDR3 is TGCGCCAGCAGCGCCGGACAGGCACCTAACTATGGCTACACCTTC. It translates to CASSAGQAPNYGYTF.

This clonotype was seen only a few times. The chain joins TRBV13 to TRBJ1-2, with a tentative D call TRBD1 (5 bases). Per the germline V gene, CDR1 is PRHDT and CDR2 is FYEKMQ (reference sequence). The length of the CDR3 is 13 residues. Trimming removed 0 bases from V and 7 bases from J, with 9 bases in between. The CDR3 bases are TGTGCCAGCAGCTTAGGTGGGGCTGGTGGCTACACCTTC. Translating gives CASSLGGAGGYTF.

CDR3 sequence reads: CASSAHRGGNEKLFF. CDR3 DNA sequence: TGTGCCAGCAGTGCCCACAGGGGCGGGAATGAAAAACTGTTTTTT. The V call is TRBV27, the J call TRBJ1-4, with 7 nucleotides matching TRBD1. The CDR3 runs 15 residues. The junction had 8 bases not matched to a gene; V was cut back by 5 bases and J by 5 bases. Germline assignment: CDR1 MNHEY and CDR2 SMNVEV (reference sequence).

This clonotype was seen more than once but under ten times. This chain connects TRBV20-1 to TRBJ2-1; D is unresolved. Germline V CDR1 and CDR2: DFQATT, SNEGSKA (reference sequence). The CDR3 runs 14 residues. The V and J ends lost 5 bases and 0 bases respectively, with 11 bases between them. The CDR3 here is CSAELESSYNEQFF. DNA for the CDR3: TGCAGTGCTGAACTTGAAAGCTCCTACAATGAGCAGTTCTTC.

This clonotype has just a few counts. This chain joins TRBV27 and TRBJ1-1, with D tentatively TRBD1 (6 bases). The length of the CDR3 is 14 residues. Germline V gene sequence: CDR1 MNHEY, CDR2 SMNVEV (reference sequence). V was clipped by 6 bases and J by 3 bases, with 14 bases between them. The CDR3 nucleotides are TGTGCCAGCAGACGCGGACAGCCTTACACTGAAGCTTTCTTT. Translation: CASRRGQPYTEAFF.

V gene TRBV3-1 combines with J gene TRBJ2-1, with TRBD2 identical over 10 bases. The CDR3 totals 13 residues. V shed 2 bases, J shed 9 bases, and the junction held 1 base outside the gene matches. CDR1 is LGHDT and CDR2 is YNNKEL in the germline V gene (reference sequence). CDR3 DNA: TGTGCCAGCAGCCAACTAGCGGGAGTTGAGCAGTTCTTC. Amino acid sequence: CASSQLAGVEQFF.

The J gene is TRBJ2-1, the V gene TRBV6-5; 7 bases fit TRBD2. V trimming: 0 bases; J trimming: 6 bases; junction bases outside the gene matches: 5. From germline, CDR1 is MNHEY and CDR2 SVGAGI. There are 15 residues in the CDR3. The CDR3 loop reads CASSYSAGVGNEQFF. CDR3 bases: TGTGCCAGCAGTTACTCCGCGGGAGTGGGCAATGAGCAGTTCTTC.

This clonotype was seen more than once but under ten times. The chain combines TRBV6-1 with TRBJ2-3; 7 nucleotides agree with TRBD2. The CDR3 has 14 amino acids. The V gene's germline CDR1 is MNHNS and CDR2 SASEGT. With V trimmed by 11 bases and J by 5 bases, 13 bases remained unmatched. In DNA, the CDR3 is TGTGCCGCGAAGGAGGGAGGGCCTTTAGATACGCAGTATTTT. It codes for CAAKEGGPLDTQYF.

The rearrangement uses TRBV6-2 or TRBV6-3 and TRBJ1-4; 7 nucleotides match TRBD1. With V trimmed by 7 bases and J by 7 bases, 9 bases remained unmatched. Germline V gene sequence: CDR1 MNHEY, CDR2 SVGEGT. This CDR3 region has 14 residues. The CDR3 is CASTPRRGLEKLFF. Here the CDR3 DNA reads TGTGCCAGCACCCCGAGGAGGGGGCTTGAAAAACTGTTTTTT.

In its sample, this clonotype was seen a few times. This chain uses TRBV7-9 with TRBJ2-3; 9 bases align to TRBD2. Germline CDR1 is SEHNR and CDR2 is FQNEAQ (reference sequence). The CDR3 totals 16 residues. V lost 4 bases, J lost 6 bases, and 11 bases stayed unmatched. The CDR3 DNA reads as TGTGCCAGCAGCTCTACCAGCGGGAGGACTGCGGATACGCAGTATTTT. Protein product: CASSSTSGRTADTQYF.

The rearrangement links TRBV12-3 or TRBV12-4 to TRBJ2-7; D call uncertain. The CDR3 is made up of 12 amino acids. The V end lost 8 bases, the J end lost 3 bases, and 11 bases lay between the germline ends. The CDR3 sequence is CASGLFGYEQYF. The CDR3 nucleotides are TGTGCCAGCGGCCTGTTTGGCTACGAGCAGTACTTC.

There are a few counts of this clonotype. J is TRBJ2-2 and V is TRBV5-1, with 9 bases matching TRBD1. Germline V CDR1 and CDR2: SGHRS, YFSETQ. V shed 0 bases, J shed 4 bases, and the junction held 10 bases outside the gene matches. The CDR3 runs 18 residues. The CDR3 loop reads CASSLGLGTGMSTGELFF. As DNA, the CDR3 is TGCGCCAGCAGCTTGGGCCTTGGGACAGGGATGAGCACCGGGGAGCTGTTTTTT.

This chain uses TRBV20-1 with TRBJ2-2; D uncertain. This CDR3 comprises 13 residues. From germline, CDR1 is DFQATT and CDR2 SNEGSKA (reference sequence). V lost 4 bases and J 4 bases, leaving 10 bases between the germline ends. CDR3 sequence reads: CSANAPGTGELFF. CDR3 sequence (DNA): TGCAGTGCTAATGCCCCGGGCACCGGGGAGCTGTTTTTT.

This clonotype was recorded a few times. The V gene is TRBV14, the J gene TRBJ1-2; possibly TRBD1 for D (6 bases). Germline V gives CDR1 SGHDN, CDR2 FVKESK. Trimming stripped 2 bases from V and 4 bases from J, with 8 bases between. This CDR3 has 13 amino acids. CDR3 DNA sequence: TGTGCCAGCAGCCAACCAGGGGCCTATGGCTACACCTTC. This gives the protein CASSQPGAYGYTF.

The genes are TRBV7-9 and TRBJ1-1; the D gene is possibly TRBD1 (6 bases). From germline, CDR1 is SEHNR and CDR2 FQNEAQ (reference sequence). The V gene lost 11 bases and the J gene lost 0 bases, with 19 bases spanning the gap. The CDR3 runs to 15 residues. CDR3 bases: TGTGCCGGCCTGGGAGGGGGGCAGATGAACACTGAAGCTTTCTTT. As protein: CAGLGGGQMNTEAFF.

This clonotype occurred a few times. The chain links TRBV7-2 to TRBJ2-1; unclear D gene. CDR1 and CDR2 from the germline V gene are SGHTA and FQGNSA. With 5 bases removed from V and 0 bases from J, the gap between germline ends came to 14 bases. The CDR3 consists of 16 residues. CDR3 bases: TGTGCCAGCAGCCGAAAAGTGGGTAGCTCCTACAATGAGCAGTTCTTC. It translates to CASSRKVGSSYNEQFF.

This clonotype was counted between two and nine times. This chain links TRBV6-1 with TRBJ2-7; 7 bases are shared with TRBD1. The CDR3 spans 16 residues. Unmatched junction bases numbered 12, after V lost 5 bases and J lost 2 bases. From germline, CDR1 is MNHNS and CDR2 SASEGT. The CDR3 protein is CASSRFTGATPYEQYF. The CDR3 DNA sequence: TGTGCCAGCAGTCGTTTTACAGGGGCCACCCCCTACGAGCAGTACTTC.

In its sample, this clonotype was seen many times. V usage is TRBV5-1 and J usage is TRBJ2-7, with D possibly TRBD1 on 6 matching bases. V was shortened by 0 bases and J by 3 bases, with 13 bases between the two germline ends. CDR1 is SGHRS and CDR2 is YFSETQ in the germline V gene. The CDR3 contains 15 residues. This chain's CDR3 is CASSLARGRGYEQYF. The CDR3 bases are TGCGCCAGCAGCTTGGCTCGCGGCAGGGGCTACGAGCAGTACTTC. Filled out from reference TRBV5-1 and TRBJ2-7, the complete variable domain reads KAGVTQTPRYLIKTRGQQVTLSCSPISGHRSVSWYQQTPGQGLQFLFEYFSETQRNKGNFPGRFSGRQFSNSRSEMNVSTLELGDSALYLCASSLARGRGYEQYFGPGTRLTVT.

This clonotype has only a few counts. The rearrangement uses TRBV7-2 and TRBJ2-7; 8 positions match TRBD2. Trimming took 5 bases from V and 4 from J; bases not matched to a gene: 13. Germline V CDR1 and CDR2: SGHTA, FQGNSA. The CDR3 consists of 16 residues. The CDR3 protein is CASSPGLAGSLYEQYF. The CDR3 coding sequence is TGTGCCAGCAGCCCAGGGTTAGCGGGATCCCTTTACGAGCAGTACTTC.

This clonotype was seen a handful of times. The chain joins TRBV7-9 to TRBJ1-2, with D possibly matching TRBD1 (5 bases). With 3 bases removed from V and 0 bases from J, the gap between germline ends came to 14 bases. The germline gives CDR1 SEHNR, CDR2 FQNEAQ (reference sequence). The CDR3 contains 16 residues. The CDR3 DNA follows: TGTGCCAGCAGCTTCTCGGGGGACCAAGCTAACTATGGCTACACCTTC. This encodes CASSFSGDQANYGYTF.

The chain carries TRBV9 and TRBJ2-1; unclear D gene. CDR1 and CDR2 (germline): SGDLS, YYNGEE. The CDR3 spans 14 residues. V dropped 4 bases and J dropped 5 bases, with 13 bases sitting between them. In DNA form, the CDR3 reads TGTGCCAGCAGCCCTTTTGGAAGGAACAATGAGCAGTTCTTC. The encoded protein is CASSPFGRNNEQFF. Looking up the rest from reference TRBV9 and TRBJ2-1 gives the full variable domain: DSGVTQTPKHLITATGQRVTLRCSPRSGDLSVYWYQQSLDQGLQFLIQYYNGEERAKGNILERFSAQQFPDLHSELNLSSLELGDSALYFCASSPFGRNNEQFFGPGTRLTVL.

The chain employs TRBV12-3 or TRBV12-4 and TRBJ2-2, with 11 positions matching TRBD2. The CDR3 consists of 14 residues. V dropped 6 bases and J dropped 7; count of bases not matched to a gene: 4. CDR3 residues: CASSTSGRVGELFF. Here the CDR3 DNA reads TGTGCCAGCAGCACTAGCGGGAGAGTCGGGGAGCTGTTTTTT.

This clonotype was seen repeatedly, ten times or more. This chain links TRBV5-4 with TRBJ2-7; a possible D gene is TRBD2 (6 bases). Trimming removed 2 bases at V and 4 bases at J, with 10 bases between. There are 13 residues in the CDR3. Germline V lookup: CDR1 SGHNT, CDR2 YYREEE (reference sequence). The CDR3 nucleotides are TGTGCCAGCAGCTTCACGGGAGTTTACGAGCAGTACTTC. Amino acids: CASSFTGVYEQYF.

Many counts were recorded for this clonotype. The chain couples TRBV19 to TRBJ2-6, with 11 nucleotides matching TRBD1. The ends lost 8 bases at V and 1 base at J; junction bases unmatched: 4. Germline CDR1 is LNHDA and CDR2 is SQIVND (reference sequence). The CDR3 runs to 16 residues. The CDR3 is CASSGTGGSGANVLTF. The CDR3 bases are TGTGCCAGTTCGGGGACAGGGGGTTCTGGGGCCAACGTCCTGACTTTC.

The V gene is TRBV12-3 or TRBV12-4, the J gene TRBJ2-2; 9 positions agree with TRBD1. The CDR3 is 15 residues long. V dropped 4 bases and J dropped 4; count of bases not matched to a gene: 4. CDR3 sequence (DNA): TGTGCCAGCAGTTGGACAGGGGTTGGCACCGGGGAGCTGTTTTTT. Its protein product is CASSWTGVGTGELFF.

DNA of the CDR3: TGTGCCAGCAGTAGGCTGGCTAGCGCATCCTACAATGAGCAGTTCTTC. Protein: CASSRLASASYNEQFF. The V and J genes are TRBV27 and TRBJ2-1, with TRBD2 as a possible D gene (6 bases). Trimming took 5 bases from V and 1 from J, leaving 15 bases between them. The CDR3 loop spans 16 amino acids. Per the germline V gene, CDR1 is MNHEY and CDR2 is SMNVEV (reference sequence).